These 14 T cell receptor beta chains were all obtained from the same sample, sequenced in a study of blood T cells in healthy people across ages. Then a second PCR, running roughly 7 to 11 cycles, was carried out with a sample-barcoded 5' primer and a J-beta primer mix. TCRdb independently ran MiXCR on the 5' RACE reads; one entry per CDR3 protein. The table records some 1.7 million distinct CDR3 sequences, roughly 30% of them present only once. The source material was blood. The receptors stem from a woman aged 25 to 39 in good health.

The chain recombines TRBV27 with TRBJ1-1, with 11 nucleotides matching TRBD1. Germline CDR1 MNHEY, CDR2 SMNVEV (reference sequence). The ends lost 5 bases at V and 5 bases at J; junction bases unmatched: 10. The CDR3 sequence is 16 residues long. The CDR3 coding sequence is TGTGCCAGCAGTCACCCTGCCGGGACAGGGGGGACTGAAGCTTTCTTT. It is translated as CASSHPAGTGGTEAFF.

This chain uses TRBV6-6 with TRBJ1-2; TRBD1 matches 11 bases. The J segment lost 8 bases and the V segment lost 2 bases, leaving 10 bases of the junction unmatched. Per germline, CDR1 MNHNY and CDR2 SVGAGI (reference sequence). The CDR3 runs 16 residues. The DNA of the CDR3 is TGTGCCAGCAGTTACCCGGGACAGGGGGATGTGAGGGGCTACACCTTC. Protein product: CASSYPGQGDVRGYTF.

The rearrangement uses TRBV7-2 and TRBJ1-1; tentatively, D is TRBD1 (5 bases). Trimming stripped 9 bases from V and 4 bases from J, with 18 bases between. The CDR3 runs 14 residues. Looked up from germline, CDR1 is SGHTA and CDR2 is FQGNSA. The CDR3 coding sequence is TGTACCAGTCGCAGACCAGGGATTGGCACTGAAGCTTTCTTT. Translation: CTSRRPGIGTEAFF.

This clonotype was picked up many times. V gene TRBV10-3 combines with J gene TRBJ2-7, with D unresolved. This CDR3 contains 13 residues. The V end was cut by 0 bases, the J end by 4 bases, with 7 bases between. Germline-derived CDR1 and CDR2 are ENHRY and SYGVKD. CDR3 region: CAISESTTYEQYF. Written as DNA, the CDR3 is TGTGCCATCAGTGAGTCGACAACTTACGAGCAGTACTTC.

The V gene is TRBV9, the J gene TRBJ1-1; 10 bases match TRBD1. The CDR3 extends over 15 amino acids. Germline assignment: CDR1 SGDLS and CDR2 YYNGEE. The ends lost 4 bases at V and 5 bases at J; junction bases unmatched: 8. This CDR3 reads CASSPDRGRWTEAFF. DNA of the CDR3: TGTGCCAGCAGCCCGGACAGGGGGAGATGGACTGAAGCTTTCTTT.

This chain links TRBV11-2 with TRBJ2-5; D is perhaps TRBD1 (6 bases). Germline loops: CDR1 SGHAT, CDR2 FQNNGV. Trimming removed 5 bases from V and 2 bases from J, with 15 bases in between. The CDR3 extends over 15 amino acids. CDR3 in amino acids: CASSPSGAAQETQYF. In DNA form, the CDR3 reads TGTGCCAGCAGCCCATCAGGGGCGGCTCAAGAGACCCAGTACTTC.

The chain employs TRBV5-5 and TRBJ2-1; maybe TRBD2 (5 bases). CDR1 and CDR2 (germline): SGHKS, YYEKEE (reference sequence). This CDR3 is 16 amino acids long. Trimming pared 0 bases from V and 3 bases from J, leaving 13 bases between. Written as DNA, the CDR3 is TGTGCCAGCAGCTTGGCCGGACTGAACTTCTACAATGAGCAGTTCTTC. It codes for CASSLAGLNFYNEQFF. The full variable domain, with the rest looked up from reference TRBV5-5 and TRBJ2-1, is DAGVTQSPTHLIKTRGQQVTLRCSPISGHKSVSWYQQVLGQGPQFIFQYYEKEERGRGNFPDRFSARQFPNYSSELNVNALLLGDSALYLCASSLAGLNFYNEQFFGPGTRLTVL.

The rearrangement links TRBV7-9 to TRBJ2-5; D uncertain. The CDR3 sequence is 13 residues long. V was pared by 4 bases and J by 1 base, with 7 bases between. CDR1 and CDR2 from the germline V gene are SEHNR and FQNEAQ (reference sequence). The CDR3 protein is CASSSPFQETQYF. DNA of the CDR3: TGTGCCAGCAGCTCCCCGTTCCAAGAGACCCAGTACTTC. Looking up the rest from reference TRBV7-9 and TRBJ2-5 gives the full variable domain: DTGVSQNPRHKITKRGQNVTFRCDPISEHNRLYWYRQTLGQGPEFLTYFQNEAQLEKSRLLSDRFSAERPKGSFSTLEIQRTEQGDSAMYLCASSSPFQETQYFGPGTRLLVL.

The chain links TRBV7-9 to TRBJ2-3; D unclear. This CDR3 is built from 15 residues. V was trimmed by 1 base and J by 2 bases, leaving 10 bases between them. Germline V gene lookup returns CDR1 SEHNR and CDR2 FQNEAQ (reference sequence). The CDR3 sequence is CASSLVLQTTDTQYF. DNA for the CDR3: TGTGCCAGCAGCTTAGTACTGCAGACCACAGATACGCAGTATTTT.

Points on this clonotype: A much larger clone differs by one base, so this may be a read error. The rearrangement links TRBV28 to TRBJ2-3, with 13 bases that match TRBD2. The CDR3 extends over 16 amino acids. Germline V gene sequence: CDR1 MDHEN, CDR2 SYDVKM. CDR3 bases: TGTGCCAGCAGTTCTTGGACTAGCGGGGGCACAGATACGCCGTATTTT. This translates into CASSSWTSGGTDTPYF.

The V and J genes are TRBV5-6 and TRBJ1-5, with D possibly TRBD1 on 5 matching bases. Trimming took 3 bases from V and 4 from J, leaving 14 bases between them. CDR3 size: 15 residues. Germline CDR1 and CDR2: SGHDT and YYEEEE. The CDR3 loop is CASSYGGKGNQPQHF. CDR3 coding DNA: TGTGCCAGCAGCTACGGGGGAAAGGGAAATCAGCCCCAGCATTTT. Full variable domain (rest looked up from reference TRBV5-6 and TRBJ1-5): DAGVTQSPTHLIKTRGQQVTLRCSPKSGHDTVSWYQQALGQGPQFIFQYYEEEERQRGNFPDRFSGHQFPNYSSELNVNALLLGDSALYLCASSYGGKGNQPQHFGDGTRLSIL.

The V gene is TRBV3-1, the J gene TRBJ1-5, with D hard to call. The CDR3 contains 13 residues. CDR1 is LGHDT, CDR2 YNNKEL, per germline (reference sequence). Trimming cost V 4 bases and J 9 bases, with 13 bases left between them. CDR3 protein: CASSPPRGRPQHF. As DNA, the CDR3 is TGTGCCAGCAGCCCCCCGCGAGGTCGGCCCCAGCATTTT.

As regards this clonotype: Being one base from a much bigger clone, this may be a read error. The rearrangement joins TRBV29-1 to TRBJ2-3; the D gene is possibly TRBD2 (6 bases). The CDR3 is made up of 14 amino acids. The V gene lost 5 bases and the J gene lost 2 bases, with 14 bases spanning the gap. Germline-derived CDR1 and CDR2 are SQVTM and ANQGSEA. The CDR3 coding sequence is TGCAGCGTTCGGGAGCGGCCTAACACAGATACGCAGTATTTT. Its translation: CSVRERPNTDTQYF.

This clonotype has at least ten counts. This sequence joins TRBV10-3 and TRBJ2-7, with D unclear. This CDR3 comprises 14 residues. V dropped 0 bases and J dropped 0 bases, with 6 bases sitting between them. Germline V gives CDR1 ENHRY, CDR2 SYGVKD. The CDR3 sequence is CAISESRSSYEQYF. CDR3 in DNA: TGTGCCATCAGTGAGTCAAGAAGCTCCTACGAGCAGTACTTC.